Below are 8 T cell receptor beta chains sequenced from a single sample in a study of T cell responses to AZD1222 COVID-19 vaccine. Clones were sequenced by immunoSEQ multiplex PCR, and TCRdb holds only the in-frame ones, with some missing. Here the sample spans about 130,000 clones, approximately 92% being singletons. The specimen comprised peripheral blood, sampled 28 days after the second AZD1222 dose. These TCRs come from an adult who received the AZD1222 COVID-19 vaccine.

This chain uses TRBV5-1 with TRBJ2-2, with TRBD2 matching 8 bases. The CDR3 is 16 residues long. Germline V gene lookup returns CDR1 SGHRS and CDR2 YFSETQ. J gave up 5 bases and V 0 bases, and 6 bases lay outside the gene matches. The CDR3 region has the DNA TGCGCCAGCAGCTTGGAGCCGCGGGAGGTTACCGGGGAGCTGTTTTTT. Translating it yields CASSLEPREVTGELFF. The full variable domain, its missing parts supplied by reference TRBV5-1 and TRBJ2-2, is KAGVTQTPRYLIKTRGQQVTLSCSPISGHRSVSWYQQTPGQGLQFLFEYFSETQRNKGNFPGRFSGRQFSNSRSEMNVSTLELGDSALYLCASSLEPREVTGELFFGEGSRLTVL.

The chain couples TRBV5-6 to TRBJ1-1, with TRBD1 matching over 7 bases. The CDR3 runs to 13 residues. Trimming took 4 bases from V and 12 from J; bases not matched to a gene: 12. From germline, CDR1 is SGHDT and CDR2 YYEEEE. CDR3 sequence: CASSKDRVMGTFF. CDR3 sequence (DNA): TGTGCCAGCAGCAAAGACAGGGTCATGGGAACTTTCTTT.

This clone was seen only once. The chain employs TRBV24-1 and TRBJ1-5; no definite D call. The V and J ends lost 6 bases and 4 bases respectively, with 6 bases between them. The CDR3 has 12 residues. The germline gives CDR1 KGHDR, CDR2 SFDVKD. The CDR3 nucleotides are TGTGCCACCAGTCGTAGAAATCAGCCCCAGCATTTT. Translation: CATSRRNQPQHF.

The chain joins TRBV6-5 to TRBJ2-5; tentative D call: TRBD1 (5 bases). Trimming stripped 0 bases from V and 4 bases from J, with 15 bases between. The CDR3 length is 16 residues. Germline V gene data show CDR1 as MNHEY and CDR2 as SVGAGI. The CDR3 loop is CASSYSNWGHGETQYF. The CDR3 DNA reads as TGTGCCAGCAGTTACTCGAACTGGGGCCATGGAGAGACCCAGTACTTC.

The genes are TRBV12-3 or TRBV12-4 and TRBJ1-2; D ambiguous. Trimming left V 8 bases short and J 3 bases short, with 7 bases between. This CDR3 has 11 residues. The CDR3 reads CASAIDYGYTF. The CDR3 nucleotides read TGTGCCAGCGCAATTGACTATGGCTACACCTTC.

The chain links TRBV19 to TRBJ2-1; 8 bases map to TRBD2. The CDR3 runs 16 residues. Germline trimming cut 2 bases from V and 6 bases from J; bases unmatched to any gene: 9. Germline V CDR1 and CDR2: LNHDA, SQIVND (reference sequence). The CDR3 DNA follows: TGTGCCAGTAGTATAAGGGTGAGCGGGGGTAGCAATGAGCAGTTCTTC. Protein product: CASSIRVSGGSNEQFF. Together with reference TRBV19 and TRBJ2-1, the CDR3 gives the full variable domain: DGGITQSPKYLFRKEGQNVTLSCEQNLNHDAMYWYRQDPGQGLRLIYYSQIVNDFQKGDIAEGYSVSREKKESFPLTVTSAQKNPTAFYLCASSIRVSGGSNEQFFGPGTRLTVL.

The chain couples TRBV27 to TRBJ1-5; maybe TRBD1 (6 bases). The CDR3 totals 15 residues. Germline CDR1 and CDR2: MNHEY and SMNVEV (reference sequence). The V gene lost 6 bases and the J gene lost 5 bases, with 17 bases spanning the gap. This chain's CDR3 is CASSYSGVMHQPQHF. The CDR3 bases are TGTGCCAGCAGCTATTCAGGGGTCATGCATCAGCCCCAGCATTTT.

The chain joins TRBV5-1 to TRBJ1-6; D possibly corresponds to TRBD1 (5 bases). From germline, CDR1 is SGHRS and CDR2 YFSETQ. V gave up 0 bases and J gave up 0 bases, with 10 bases separating them. There are 17 residues in the CDR3. CDR3 residues: CASSLEAGSSYNSPLHF. In DNA, the CDR3 is TGCGCCAGCAGCTTGGAGGCAGGGAGCTCCTATAATTCACCCCTCCACTTT.